Listed here is a single T cell receptor (beta chain). Some clones are missing from TCRdb's copy, which holds only in-frame ones; the method was immunoSEQ multiplex PCR. The repertoire holds 150,000 or so clones, with 86% as singletons. This specimen comes from a study of blood T cell repertoires in COVID-19. The V and J ends lost 5 bases and 7 bases, in that order; junction bases with no gene match: 6. CDR3 size: 15 residues. Germline V CDR1 and CDR2: KGHSH, LQKENI. Sequences were obtained from PBMCs or T cells enriched from blood (not recorded which). J is TRBJ1-6 and V is TRBV18, with 9 bases identical to TRBD1. The TCR was taken from a man aged 45-65 years who had recovered from COVID-19. The CDR3 region is CASSLAGQGNSPLHF. CDR3 coding DNA: TGTGCCAGCTCATTAGCGGGACAGGGAAATTCACCCCTCCACTTT.